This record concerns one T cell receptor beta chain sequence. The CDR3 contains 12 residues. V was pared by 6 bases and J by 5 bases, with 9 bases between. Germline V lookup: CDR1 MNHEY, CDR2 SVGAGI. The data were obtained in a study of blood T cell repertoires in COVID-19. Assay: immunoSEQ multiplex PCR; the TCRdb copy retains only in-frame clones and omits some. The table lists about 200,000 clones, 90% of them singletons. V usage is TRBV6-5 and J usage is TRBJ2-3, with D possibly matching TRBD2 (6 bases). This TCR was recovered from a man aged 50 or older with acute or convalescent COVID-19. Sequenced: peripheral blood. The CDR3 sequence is CASRSGGDTQYF. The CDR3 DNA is TGTGCCAGCAGGTCCGGGGGAGATACGCAGTATTTT.